Shown below are 21 T cell receptor beta chains from a single sample sequenced in a study of technical replicates of blood from several donors (dated 2017 in TCRdb). Receptor libraries were prepared by the immunoSEQ multiplex PCR assay. In TCRdb, the immuneACCESS table is reduced to in-frame sequences with V and J assigned. These tables do not hold every clone; where another copy was compared, an unresolved V gene accounts for under half, and the others remain unexplained. Here the sample has almost 70,000 clones; about 87% occur a single time. The ten largest make up about 4.5% of the sample. Sequences were obtained from PBMCs. The source is a human donor in good health. Some clones in this sample may be carry-over from other donors' samples.

The sample holds one count of this clone. This chain connects TRBV2 to TRBJ1-3; 8 nucleotides align to TRBD1. Germline-derived CDR1 and CDR2 are SNHLY and FYNNEI. The length of the CDR3 is 15 residues. V trimming: 4 bases; J trimming: 3 bases; junction bases outside the gene matches: 5. As DNA, the CDR3 is TGTGCCAGCAGTGCAGGGGGCGTGGGTGGAAACACCATATATTTT. It encodes CASSAGGVGGNTIYF.

This clone came up once. The chain combines TRBV13 with TRBJ1-1; a weak D match, TRBD1 (5 bases). V lost 5 bases and J 4 bases, leaving 17 bases between the germline ends. Per the germline V gene, CDR1 is PRHDT and CDR2 is FYEKMQ (reference sequence). There are 15 residues in the CDR3. For the CDR3, the DNA is TGTGCCAGCAGCCCTACCGGGGGAAGCAGCACTGAAGCTTTCTTT. Residues: CASSPTGGSSTEAFF. The whole variable domain, filled in from reference TRBV13 and TRBJ1-1, reads AAGVIQSPRHLIKEKRETATLKCYPIPRHDTVYWYQQGPGQDPQFLISFYEKMQSDKGSIPDRFSAQQFSDYHSELNMSSLELGDSALYFCASSPTGGSSTEAFFGQGTRLTVV.

This rearrangement joins TRBV6-1 to TRBJ1-5; D remains ambiguous. The germline V and J ends were trimmed by 4 bases and 7 bases, with 8 bases remaining between them. The CDR3 runs 12 residues. Germline assignment: CDR1 MNHNS and CDR2 SASEGT. The CDR3 sequence: CASSAAGQPQHF. CDR3 nucleotides: TGTGCCAGCAGTGCTGCTGGCCAGCCCCAGCATTTT.

V gene TRBV7-9 combines with J gene TRBJ1-1, with a weak D call TRBD1 (6 bases). This CDR3 spans 14 amino acids. Trimming left V 4 bases short and J 5 bases short, with 14 bases between. Germline CDR1 and CDR2: SEHNR and FQNEAQ (reference sequence). The CDR3 reads CASSWEGGGTEAFF. DNA of the CDR3: TGTGCCAGCAGCTGGGAAGGGGGGGGAACTGAAGCTTTCTTT.

This chain links TRBV7-2 with TRBJ2-5; 9 nucleotides match TRBD2. Trimming took 5 bases from V and 10 from J; bases not matched to a gene: 14. The CDR3 length is 15 residues. The germline CDR1 and CDR2 sequences are SGHTA and FQGNSA. CDR3 loop: CASSDSGTSRRGQYF. The CDR3 coding sequence is TGTGCCAGCAGCGACTCCGGGACTAGCCGGCGGGGCCAGTACTTC. Full variable domain (missing parts from reference TRBV7-2 and TRBJ2-5): GAGVSQSPSNKVTEKGKDVELRCDPISGHTALYWYRQSLGQGLEFLIYFQGNSAPDKSGLPSDRFSAERTGGSVSTLTIQRTQQEDSAVYLCASSDSGTSRRGQYFGPGTRLLVL.

This chain links TRBV11-1 with TRBJ1-1; D is unclear. The germline CDR1 and CDR2 sequences are SGHAT and FQDESV (reference sequence). V shed 6 bases and J shed 2 bases, with 13 bases lying between them. The CDR3 length is 14 residues. The CDR3 bases are TGTGCCAGCAGAACTTACGGGTCCAACACTGAAGCTTTCTTT. Its translation: CASRTYGSNTEAFF.

This chain uses TRBV13 with TRBJ2-7, with a possible D match to TRBD2 (6 bases). Trimming stripped 3 bases from V and 3 bases from J, with 21 bases between. The CDR3 is made up of 17 amino acids. Germline CDR1 and CDR2: PRHDT and FYEKMQ (reference sequence). The CDR3 DNA reads as TGTGCCAGCAGCTTCTCCGGGTTGGGGGGAGAAAACTACGAGCAGTACTTC. It translates to CASSFSGLGGENYEQYF.

The V gene is TRBV27, the J gene TRBJ1-6; TRBD1 agrees at 8 bases. CDR3 size: 14 residues. Germline V gene sequence: CDR1 MNHEY, CDR2 SMNVEV (reference sequence). The trim removed 8 bases at V and 7 bases at J, leaving 7 bases unmatched. As DNA, the CDR3 is TGTGCCAGCCAGTGGACAGGGAAGAATTCACCCCTCCACTTT. Amino acid sequence: CASQWTGKNSPLHF.

This clone appeared a single time. This rearrangement joins TRBV30 to TRBJ2-5; TRBD2 is a possible D gene (7 bases). Trimming took 0 bases from V and 2 from J, leaving 10 bases between them. Germline V gene data show CDR1 as GTSNPN and CDR2 as SVGIG (reference sequence). The CDR3 sequence is 14 residues long. CDR3 protein: CAWSVGGGQETQYF. DNA of the CDR3: TGTGCCTGGAGTGTAGGGGGAGGGCAAGAGACCCAGTACTTC.

CDR3 residues: CASSQEGSGRQYF. In DNA form, the CDR3 reads TGCGCCAGCAGCCAAGAAGGTAGCGGGAGGCAGTATTTT. The rearrangement joins TRBV4-3 to TRBJ2-3; 9 bases agree with TRBD2. The V segment lost 0 bases and the J segment 11 bases; nucleotides outside the gene matches: 3. CDR3 length: 13 amino acids. The V gene's germline CDR1 is LGHNA and CDR2 YSLEER.

The chain joins TRBV5-1 to TRBJ2-5, with TRBD2 identical over 11 bases. CDR1 and CDR2 (germline): SGHRS, YFSETQ. This CDR3 has 14 amino acids. J was trimmed by 7 bases and V by 4 bases; bases with no gene match: 6. The CDR3 region has the DNA TGCGCCAGCAGCCCGGGACTAGCGGACAGGACCCAGTACTTC. This translates into CASSPGLADRTQYF.

The chain is built from TRBV5-1 and TRBJ1-3; TRBD1 aligns across 8 bases. V lost 3 bases, J lost 3 bases, and 5 bases stayed unmatched. Looked up from germline, CDR1 is SGHRS and CDR2 is YFSETQ. This CDR3 region has 15 residues. CDR3 DNA: TGCGCCAGCAGCTCCCAGGGGGCAGGTGGAAACACCATATATTTT. Translated, it gives CASSSQGAGGNTIYF.

The J gene is TRBJ1-2, the V gene TRBV2, with D unresolved. This CDR3 comprises 13 residues. The V end lost 4 bases, the J end lost 10 bases, and 16 bases lay between the germline ends. Germline loops: CDR1 SNHLY, CDR2 FYNNEI. The CDR3 bases are TGTGCCAGCAGTGGGGCCACGATGTCCTACTACACCTTC. Translation gives CASSGATMSYYTF. Together with reference TRBV2 and TRBJ1-2, the CDR3 gives the full variable domain: EPEVTQTPSHQVTQMGQEVILRCVPISNHLYFYWYRQILGQKVEFLVSFYNNEISEKSEIFDDQFSVERPDGSNFTLKIRSTKLEDSAMYFCASSGATMSYYTFGSGTRLTVV.

V is TRBV6-5 and J is TRBJ1-1, with D tentatively TRBD1 (6 bases). The CDR3 runs to 13 residues. CDR1 MNHEY and CDR2 SVGAGI come from the germline V gene. The ends were cut back, 4 bases at V and 3 bases at J, with 9 bases in the middle. CDR3: CASSSDSYTEAFF. In DNA, the CDR3 is TGTGCCAGCAGTTCGGACAGTTACACTGAAGCTTTCTTT.

The rearrangement joins TRBV5-1 to TRBJ2-2, with 8 bases matching TRBD2. The CDR3 totals 14 residues. After removal of 4 bases from V and 5 bases from J, the junction contained 4 bases not matched to a gene. The germline CDR1 and CDR2 sequences are SGHRS and YFSETQ. CDR3 coding DNA: TGCGCCAGCAGCCGGGGGGGCGGAACCGGGGAGCTGTTTTTT. This encodes CASSRGGGTGELFF.

The chain uses TRBV7-8 and TRBJ2-3; perhaps TRBD2 as D (7 bases). V was trimmed by 4 bases and J by 4 bases, leaving 18 bases between them. Germline V gene data show CDR1 as SGHVS and CDR2 as FQNEAQ. The CDR3 loop spans 16 amino acids. The CDR3 region has the DNA TGTGCCAGCAGCTCCTCCTCGGGGGGCAGCGCAGATACGCAGTATTTT. Translated: CASSSSSGGSADTQYF.

The gene calls are TRBV7-9 and TRBJ2-3; 11 positions match TRBD2. Germline lookup yields CDR1 SEHNR and CDR2 FQNEAQ (reference sequence). J gave up 5 bases and V 5 bases, and 9 bases lay outside the gene matches. The CDR3 length is 16 residues. The CDR3 nucleotides are TGTGCCAGCAGCCGGGGTAGCGGGGGGGCCGGAGATACGCAGTATTTT. This translates into CASSRGSGGAGDTQYF.

The chain uses TRBV21-1 and TRBJ1-1; the D segment call TRBD1 is taken from the table without a DNA check. TRBV21-1 is given as a pseudogene. This CDR3 has 17 residues. The CDR3 protein is CASSRPTGELIGTEAFF. In DNA form, the CDR3 reads TGTGCCAGCAGCAGACCGACAGGGGAGCTGATTGGGACTGAAGCTTTCTTT.

V gene TRBV27 combines with J gene TRBJ1-1; 8 nucleotides align to TRBD1. The CDR3 extends over 14 amino acids. V trimming: 5 bases; J trimming: 4 bases; junction bases outside the gene matches: 6. The V gene's germline CDR1 is MNHEY and CDR2 SMNVEV (reference sequence). The CDR3 DNA reads as TGTGCCAGCAGTGCGACAGGGGTGATCACTGAAGCTTTCTTT. Residues: CASSATGVITEAFF.

The chain couples TRBV5-4 to TRBJ2-7; tentative D call: TRBD2 (5 bases). V dropped 0 bases and J dropped 0 bases, with 10 bases sitting between them. CDR3 size: 15 residues. Germline values: CDR1 SGHNT, CDR2 YYREEE (reference sequence). The CDR3 nucleotides are TGTGCCAGCAGCTTGGTTTCTGGGAGCTCCTACGAGCAGTACTTC. Translated, it gives CASSLVSGSSYEQYF.

V is TRBV5-1 and J is TRBJ2-1; 7 bases align to TRBD1. Germline loops: CDR1 SGHRS, CDR2 YFSETQ. There are 14 residues in the CDR3. The J segment lost 5 bases and the V segment lost 0 bases, leaving 2 bases of the junction unmatched. In DNA, the CDR3 is TGCGCCAGCAGCTTGGGACAGGGTCACAATGAGCAGTTCTTC. Its protein is CASSLGQGHNEQFF.